Detailed here is one T cell receptor beta chain. Antigen specificity is unknown. This specimen comes from a study of shared clonotypes between healthy human individuals. Whole-study findings and limits: The researchers took only blood, and tissue repertoires probably look different. Non-shared clonotypes displayed generation probabilities falling below those of clonotypes present in all four donors.

Trimming took off 5 bases at V and 0 bases at J, with 10 bases between the two ends. Germline CDR1 and CDR2: SEHNR and FQNEAQ (reference sequence). CDR3 length equals 14 residues. Per the authors' pipeline: Filtering differed since immunoSEQ provided only junctions, with no quality scores. TCRdb's table, derived via immunoSEQ multiplex PCR, lists solely in-frame clones and lacks some. The D gene and trimming were derived from the DNA, and the V and J assignments and clone size from that table. The sample contains under 1,900,000 clones, approximately 98.5% of which appear only once. This clonotype was sampled from a man younger than 40 in good health. Sequenced input: naive CD4+ T cells sorted from blood. Described subset: CD45RA+ positively selected. This chain joins TRBV7-9 and TRBJ1-1, with D unclear. In DNA form, the CDR3 reads TGTGCCAGCAGCATCGGGCAGTTGAACACTGAAGCTTTCTTT. Translation gives CASSIGQLNTEAFF.